Listed below are T cell receptor beta chains from one sample, sequenced in a study of beta chain features in type 1 diabetes. Data came from immunoSEQ multiplex PCR; TCRdb stores just in-frame clones and leaves some out. The sample shows around 150,000 clones, around 8.4% of them seen only once. Material for sequencing was central memory CD4+ T cells from blood. The receptors were gathered from a woman aged 18-35 years with type 1 diabetes. Each CDR3 is given with its conserved first and last residue. Fields, in order: clone size, J gene, V gene, D gene, CDR3 protein, CDR3 DNA. D genes are given only for firm matches. Clone size is given for some rows only: seen once, a few or many times, or a class if the clone is expanded.

clone size: few; J gene: TRBJ2-7; V gene: TRBV18; D gene: NA; CDR3 protein: CASFTSGGHHEQYF; CDR3 DNA: TGTGCCAGCTTCACATCTGGCGGGCACCACGAGCAGTACTTC
clone size: NA; J gene: TRBJ1-1; V gene: TRBV5-6; D gene: TRBD1; CDR3 protein: CASSATGDTEAFF; CDR3 DNA: TGTGCCAGCAGTGCGACAGGGGACACTGAAGCTTTCTTT
clone size: NA; J gene: TRBJ1-2; V gene: TRBV18; D gene: NA; CDR3 protein: CASSPQLEGYTF; CDR3 DNA: TGTGCCAGCTCACCACAGCTTGAGGGCTACACCTTC
clone size: NA; J gene: TRBJ2-6; V gene: TRBV19; D gene: NA; CDR3 protein: CASSIGPSSLSGANVLTF; CDR3 DNA: TGTGCCAGTAGTATAGGGCCCAGTTCCCTCTCTGGGGCCAACGTCCTGACTTTC
clone size: few; J gene: TRBJ2-2; V gene: TRBV4-2; D gene: TRBD1; CDR3 protein: CASSQVGRGRVGTGELFF; CDR3 DNA: TGTGCCAGCAGCCAAGTCGGCAGGGGGCGGGTAGGCACCGGGGAGCTGTTTTTT
clone size: NA; J gene: TRBJ2-2; V gene: TRBV5-6; D gene: TRBD1; CDR3 protein: CASSPLEGTGLFGELFF; CDR3 DNA: TGTGCCAGCAGCCCCTTGGAGGGGACAGGGTTATTCGGGGAGCTGTTTTTT
clone size: NA; J gene: TRBJ2-2; V gene: TRBV29-1; D gene: TRBD2; CDR3 protein: CSVRLALNTGELFF; CDR3 DNA: TGCAGCGTGCGACTAGCGTTGAACACCGGGGAGCTGTTTTTT
clone size: NA; J gene: TRBJ1-1; V gene: TRBV5-1; D gene: TRBD1; CDR3 protein: CASSLTPTGTNTEAFF; CDR3 DNA: TGCGCCAGCAGCTTGACCCCGACAGGGACGAACACTGAAGCTTTCTTT
clone size: NA; J gene: TRBJ2-7; V gene: TRBV28; D gene: NA; CDR3 protein: CASTISSAYEQYF; CDR3 DNA: TGTGCCAGCACCATCTCCTCGGCCTACGAGCAGTACTTC
clone size: few; J gene: TRBJ1-5; V gene: TRBV19; D gene: NA; CDR3 protein: CASSKQSHQPQHF; CDR3 DNA: TGTGCCAGTAGTAAACAGTCGCACCAGCCCCAGCATTTT
clone size: NA; J gene: TRBJ2-5; V gene: TRBV7-2; D gene: TRBD2; CDR3 protein: CASRTSGAGETQYF; CDR3 DNA: TGTGCCAGCAGGACTAGCGGAGCGGGGGAGACCCAGTACTTC
clone size: few; J gene: TRBJ1-4; V gene: TRBV28; D gene: NA; CDR3 protein: CASTITQDTRKLFF; CDR3 DNA: TGTGCCAGCACTATTACCCAGGATACGCGAAAACTGTTTTTT
clone size: NA; J gene: TRBJ1-1; V gene: TRBV11-2; D gene: NA; CDR3 protein: CASSLGQGSTEAFF; CDR3 DNA: TGTGCCAGCAGCTTAGGGCAGGGTTCGACTGAAGCTTTCTTT
clone size: few; J gene: TRBJ1-5; V gene: TRBV5-5; D gene: TRBD1; CDR3 protein: CASSSRQGALNQPQHF; CDR3 DNA: TGTGCCAGCAGCTCGAGACAGGGGGCGCTGAATCAGCCCCAGCATTTT
clone size: few; J gene: TRBJ2-5; V gene: TRBV7-2; D gene: NA; CDR3 protein: CASSLTGSLETQYF; CDR3 DNA: TGTGCCAGCAGCTTAACTGGGAGTCTGGAGACCCAGTACTTC
clone size: few; J gene: TRBJ2-5; V gene: TRBV6-1; D gene: NA; CDR3 protein: CASSEVGGGETQYF; CDR3 DNA: TGTGCCAGCAGTGAAGTAGGTGGAGGGGAGACCCAGTACTTC